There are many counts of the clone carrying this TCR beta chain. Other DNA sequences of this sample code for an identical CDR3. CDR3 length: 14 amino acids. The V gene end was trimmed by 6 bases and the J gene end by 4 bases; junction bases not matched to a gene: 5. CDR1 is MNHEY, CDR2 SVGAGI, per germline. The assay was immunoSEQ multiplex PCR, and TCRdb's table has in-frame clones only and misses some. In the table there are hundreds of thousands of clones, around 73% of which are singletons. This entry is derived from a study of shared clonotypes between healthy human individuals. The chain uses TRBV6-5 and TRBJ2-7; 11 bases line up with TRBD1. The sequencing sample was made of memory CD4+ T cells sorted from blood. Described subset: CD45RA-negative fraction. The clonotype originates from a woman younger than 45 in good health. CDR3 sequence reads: CASSRGQGAYEQYF. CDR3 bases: TGTGCCAGCAGCCGAGGACAGGGGGCTTACGAGCAGTACTTC.